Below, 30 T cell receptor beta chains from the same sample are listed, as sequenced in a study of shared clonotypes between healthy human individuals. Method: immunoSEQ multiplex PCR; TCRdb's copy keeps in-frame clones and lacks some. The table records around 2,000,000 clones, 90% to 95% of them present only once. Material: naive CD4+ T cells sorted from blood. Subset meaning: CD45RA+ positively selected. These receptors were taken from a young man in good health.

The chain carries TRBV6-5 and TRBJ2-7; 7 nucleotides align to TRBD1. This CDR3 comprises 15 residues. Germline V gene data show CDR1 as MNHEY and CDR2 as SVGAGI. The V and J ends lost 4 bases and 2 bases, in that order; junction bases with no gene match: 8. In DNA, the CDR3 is TGTGCCAGCAGTTCTCCGACAGGGATGGCCTACGAGCAGTACTTC. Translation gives CASSSPTGMAYEQYF.

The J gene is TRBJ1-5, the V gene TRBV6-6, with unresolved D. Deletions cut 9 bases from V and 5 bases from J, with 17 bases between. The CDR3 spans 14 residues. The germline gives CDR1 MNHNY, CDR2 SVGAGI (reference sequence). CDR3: CASMKNLRDQPQHF. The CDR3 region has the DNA TGTGCCAGTATGAAAAACCTCAGAGATCAGCCCCAGCATTTT.

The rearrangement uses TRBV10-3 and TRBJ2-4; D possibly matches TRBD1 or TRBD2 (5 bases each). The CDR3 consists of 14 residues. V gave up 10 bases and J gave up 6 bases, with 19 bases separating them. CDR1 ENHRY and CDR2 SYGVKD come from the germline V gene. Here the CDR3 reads CATFDTRGRNIQYF. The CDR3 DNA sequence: TGTGCCACCTTCGATACGAGGGGAAGAAACATTCAGTACTTC.

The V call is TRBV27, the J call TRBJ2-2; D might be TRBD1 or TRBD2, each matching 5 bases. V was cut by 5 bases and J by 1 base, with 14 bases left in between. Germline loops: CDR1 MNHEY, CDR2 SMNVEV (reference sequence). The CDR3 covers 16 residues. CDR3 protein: CASSDIGTKNTGELFF. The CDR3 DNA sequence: TGTGCCAGCAGTGACATCGGGACCAAGAACACCGGGGAGCTGTTTTTT.

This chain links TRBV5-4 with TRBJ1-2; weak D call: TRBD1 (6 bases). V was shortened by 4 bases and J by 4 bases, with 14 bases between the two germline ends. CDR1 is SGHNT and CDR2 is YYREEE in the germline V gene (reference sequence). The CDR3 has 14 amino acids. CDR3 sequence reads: CASSIDQGSYGYTF. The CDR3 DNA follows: TGTGCCAGCAGCATAGACCAGGGGTCCTATGGCTACACCTTC.

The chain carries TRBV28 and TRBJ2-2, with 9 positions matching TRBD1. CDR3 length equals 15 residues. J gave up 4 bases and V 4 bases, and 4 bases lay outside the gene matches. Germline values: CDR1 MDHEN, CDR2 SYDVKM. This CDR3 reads CASSSVGQGTGELFF. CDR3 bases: TGTGCCAGCAGTTCCGTGGGACAGGGCACCGGGGAGCTGTTTTTT.

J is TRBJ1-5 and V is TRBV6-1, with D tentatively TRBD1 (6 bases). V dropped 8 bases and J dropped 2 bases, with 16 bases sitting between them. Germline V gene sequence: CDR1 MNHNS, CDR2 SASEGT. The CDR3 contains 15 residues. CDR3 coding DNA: TGTGCCAGCGGAAGACAGGCACAGGGCAATCAGCCCCAGCATTTT. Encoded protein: CASGRQAQGNQPQHF.

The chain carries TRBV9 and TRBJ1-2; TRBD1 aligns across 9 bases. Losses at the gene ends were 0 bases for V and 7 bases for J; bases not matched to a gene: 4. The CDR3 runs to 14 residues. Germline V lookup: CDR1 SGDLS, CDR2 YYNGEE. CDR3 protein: CASSVEGDRAGYTF. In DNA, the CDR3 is TGTGCCAGCAGCGTAGAAGGGGACAGGGCTGGCTACACCTTC.

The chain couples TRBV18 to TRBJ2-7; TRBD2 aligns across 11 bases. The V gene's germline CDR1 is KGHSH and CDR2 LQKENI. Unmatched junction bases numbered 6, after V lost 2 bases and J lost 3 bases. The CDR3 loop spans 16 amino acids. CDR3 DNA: TGTGCCAGCTCACCAGGGTACACTAGCGGGGGCTACGAGCAGTACTTC. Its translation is CASSPGYTSGGYEQYF. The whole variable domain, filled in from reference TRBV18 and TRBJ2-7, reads NAGVMQNPRHLVRRRGQEARLRCSPMKGHSHVYWYRQLPEEGLKFMVYLQKENIIDESGMPKERFSAEFPKEGPSILRIQQVVRGDSAAYFCASSPGYTSGGYEQYFGPGTRLTVT.

CDR3 DNA: TGTGCCAGCAGCGTAGACCAGGGGCCCTACGAGCAGTACTTC. This codes for CASSVDQGPYEQYF. The J gene is TRBJ2-7, the V gene TRBV9, with D possibly matching TRBD1 (6 bases). The V end was cut by 0 bases, the J end by 2 bases, with 9 bases between. This CDR3 has 14 residues. Germline V gene sequence: CDR1 SGDLS, CDR2 YYNGEE.

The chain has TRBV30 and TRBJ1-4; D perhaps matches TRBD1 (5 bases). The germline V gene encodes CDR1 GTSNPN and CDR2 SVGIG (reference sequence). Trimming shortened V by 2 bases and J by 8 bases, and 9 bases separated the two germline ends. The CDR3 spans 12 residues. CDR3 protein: CAWSTRDEKLFF. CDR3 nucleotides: TGTGCCTGGAGTACGAGGGACGAAAAACTGTTTTTT.

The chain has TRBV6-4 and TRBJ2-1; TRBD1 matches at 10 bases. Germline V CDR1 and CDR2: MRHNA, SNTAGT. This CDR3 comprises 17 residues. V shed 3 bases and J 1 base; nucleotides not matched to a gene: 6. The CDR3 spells CASSERPGQGSYNEQFF. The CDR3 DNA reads TGTGCCAGCAGTGAAAGGCCGGGACAGGGGTCCTACAATGAGCAGTTCTTC.

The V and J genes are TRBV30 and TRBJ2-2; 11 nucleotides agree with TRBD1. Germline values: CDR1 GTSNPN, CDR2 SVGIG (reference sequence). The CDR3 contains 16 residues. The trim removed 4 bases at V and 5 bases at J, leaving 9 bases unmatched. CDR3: CAWTVGTGGVTGELFF. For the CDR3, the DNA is TGTGCCTGGACGGTGGGGACAGGGGGTGTAACCGGGGAGCTGTTTTTT.

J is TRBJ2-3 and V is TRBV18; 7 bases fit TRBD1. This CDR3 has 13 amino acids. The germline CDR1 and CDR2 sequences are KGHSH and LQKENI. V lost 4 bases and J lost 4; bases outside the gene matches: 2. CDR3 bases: TGTGCCAGCTCACTCGGACAGGCAGATACGCAGTATTTT. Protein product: CASSLGQADTQYF.

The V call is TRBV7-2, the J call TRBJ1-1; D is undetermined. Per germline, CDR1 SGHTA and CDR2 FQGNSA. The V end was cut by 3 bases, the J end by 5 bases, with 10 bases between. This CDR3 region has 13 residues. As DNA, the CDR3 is TGTGCCAGCAGCTTTACGGGATATACTGAAGCTTTCTTT. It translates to CASSFTGYTEAFF.

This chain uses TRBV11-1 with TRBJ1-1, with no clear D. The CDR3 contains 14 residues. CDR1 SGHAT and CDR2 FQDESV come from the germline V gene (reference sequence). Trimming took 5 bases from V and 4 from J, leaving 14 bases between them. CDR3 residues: CASSDAALSTEAFF. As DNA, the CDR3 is TGTGCCAGCAGCGACGCGGCATTGAGCACTGAAGCTTTCTTT.

The CDR3 loop reads CASSRTGTIGYEQYF. CDR3 in DNA: TGTGCCAGCAGTCGGACCGGGACAATCGGCTACGAGCAGTACTTC. J is TRBJ2-7 and V is TRBV6-5, with D possibly being TRBD1 (6 bases). This CDR3 comprises 15 residues. CDR1 MNHEY and CDR2 SVGAGI come from the germline V gene. V was pared by 5 bases and J by 3 bases, with 17 bases between.

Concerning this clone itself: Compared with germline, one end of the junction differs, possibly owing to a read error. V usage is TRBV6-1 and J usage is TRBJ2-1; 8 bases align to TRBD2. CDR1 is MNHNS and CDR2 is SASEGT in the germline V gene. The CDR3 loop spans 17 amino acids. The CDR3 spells CASSQAGVGASYNEQFF. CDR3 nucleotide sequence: TGTGCCAGCAGTCAAGCGGGAGTAGGAGCTTCCTACAATGAGCAGTTCTTC.

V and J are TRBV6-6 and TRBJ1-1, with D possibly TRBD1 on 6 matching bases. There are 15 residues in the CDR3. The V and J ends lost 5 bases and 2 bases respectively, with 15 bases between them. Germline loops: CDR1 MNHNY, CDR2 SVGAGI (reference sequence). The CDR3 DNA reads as TGTGCCAGCAGTCAAAACAGGGTAACTAACACTGAAGCTTTCTTT. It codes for CASSQNRVTNTEAFF.

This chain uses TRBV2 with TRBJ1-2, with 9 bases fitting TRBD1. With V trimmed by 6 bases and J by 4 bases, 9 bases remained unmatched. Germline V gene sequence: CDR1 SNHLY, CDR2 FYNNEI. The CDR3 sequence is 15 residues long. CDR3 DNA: TGTGCCAGCAGCATGGGGACAGGGAGATTCTATGGCTACACCTTC. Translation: CASSMGTGRFYGYTF. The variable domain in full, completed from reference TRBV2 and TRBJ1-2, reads EPEVTQTPSHQVTQMGQEVILRCVPISNHLYFYWYRQILGQKVEFLVSFYNNEISEKSEIFDDQFSVERPDGSNFTLKIRSTKLEDSAMYFCASSMGTGRFYGYTFGSGTRLTVV.

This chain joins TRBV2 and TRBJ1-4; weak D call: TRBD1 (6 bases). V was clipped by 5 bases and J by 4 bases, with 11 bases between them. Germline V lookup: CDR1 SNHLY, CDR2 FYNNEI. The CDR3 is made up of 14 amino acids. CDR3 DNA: TGTGCCAGCAGTTCACAGGGCTATAATGAAAAACTGTTTTTT. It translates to CASSSQGYNEKLFF.

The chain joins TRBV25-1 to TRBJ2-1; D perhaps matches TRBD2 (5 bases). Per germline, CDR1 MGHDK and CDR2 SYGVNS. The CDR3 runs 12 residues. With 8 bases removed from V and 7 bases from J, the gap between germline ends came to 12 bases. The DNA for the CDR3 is TGTGCCAGCGCGTCATTAGCGAATGAGCAGTTCTTC. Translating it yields CASASLANEQFF.

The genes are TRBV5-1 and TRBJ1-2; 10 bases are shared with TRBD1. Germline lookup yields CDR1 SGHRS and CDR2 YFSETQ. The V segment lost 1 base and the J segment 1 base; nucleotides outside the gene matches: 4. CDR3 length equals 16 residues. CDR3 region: CASSLWTGGDNYGYTF. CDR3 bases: TGCGCCAGCAGCTTGTGGACAGGGGGTGATAACTATGGCTACACCTTC.

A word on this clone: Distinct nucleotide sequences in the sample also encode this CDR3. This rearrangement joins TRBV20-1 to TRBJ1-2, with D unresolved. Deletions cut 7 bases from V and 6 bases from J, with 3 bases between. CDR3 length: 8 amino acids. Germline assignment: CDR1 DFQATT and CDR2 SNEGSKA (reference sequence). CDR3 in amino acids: CSVDGYTF. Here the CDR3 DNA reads TGCAGTGTAGATGGCTACACCTTC.

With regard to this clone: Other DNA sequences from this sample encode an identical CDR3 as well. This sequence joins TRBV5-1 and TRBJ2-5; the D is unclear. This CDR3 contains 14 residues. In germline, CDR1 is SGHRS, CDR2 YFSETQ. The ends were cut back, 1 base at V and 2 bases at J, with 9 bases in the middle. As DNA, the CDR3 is TGCGCCAGCAGCTTGCCCGGCCCTCAAGAGACCCAGTACTTC. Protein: CASSLPGPQETQYF.

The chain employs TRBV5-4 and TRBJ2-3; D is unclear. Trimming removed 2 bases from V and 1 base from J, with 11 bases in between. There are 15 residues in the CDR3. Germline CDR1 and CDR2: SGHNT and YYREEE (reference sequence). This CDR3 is CASSFLGIGTDTQYF. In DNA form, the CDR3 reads TGTGCCAGCAGCTTTTTAGGGATAGGCACAGATACGCAGTATTTT. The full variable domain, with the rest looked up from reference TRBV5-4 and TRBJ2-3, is ETGVTQSPTHLIKTRGQQVTLRCSSQSGHNTVSWYQQALGQGPQFIFQYYREEENGRGNFPPRFSGLQFPNYSSELNVNALELDDSALYLCASSFLGIGTDTQYFGPGTRLTVL.

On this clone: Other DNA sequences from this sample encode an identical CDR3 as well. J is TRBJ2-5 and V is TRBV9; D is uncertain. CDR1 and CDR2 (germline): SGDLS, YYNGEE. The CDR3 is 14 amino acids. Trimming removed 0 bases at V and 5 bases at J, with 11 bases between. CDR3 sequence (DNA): TGTGCCAGCAGCGTAGACTCTGGGAAGGAGACCCAGTACTTC. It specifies CASSVDSGKETQYF.

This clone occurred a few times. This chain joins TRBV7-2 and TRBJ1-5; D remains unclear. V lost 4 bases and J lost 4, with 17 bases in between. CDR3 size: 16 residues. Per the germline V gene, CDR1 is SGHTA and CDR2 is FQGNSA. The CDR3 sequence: CASSSFGRSQNQPQHF. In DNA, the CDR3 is TGTGCCAGCAGCTCCTTCGGCAGGAGCCAGAATCAGCCCCAGCATTTT. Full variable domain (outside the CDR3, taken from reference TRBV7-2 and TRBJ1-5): GAGVSQSPSNKVTEKGKDVELRCDPISGHTALYWYRQSLGQGLEFLIYFQGNSAPDKSGLPSDRFSAERTGGSVSTLTIQRTQQEDSAVYLCASSSFGRSQNQPQHFGDGTRLSIL.

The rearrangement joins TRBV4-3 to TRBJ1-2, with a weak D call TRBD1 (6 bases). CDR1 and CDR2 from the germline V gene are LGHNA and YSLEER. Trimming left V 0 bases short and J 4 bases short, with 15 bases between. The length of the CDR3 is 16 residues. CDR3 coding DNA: TGCGCCAGCAGCCAAGACATAATCGGGGGCACCTATGGCTACACCTTC. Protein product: CASSQDIIGGTYGYTF.

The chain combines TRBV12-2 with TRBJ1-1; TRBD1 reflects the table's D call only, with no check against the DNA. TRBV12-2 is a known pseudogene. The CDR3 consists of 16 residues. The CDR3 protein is CASRLVRRQGDTEAFF. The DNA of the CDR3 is TGTGCAAGTCGCTTAGTTCGCCGACAGGGAGACACTGAAGCTTTCTTT.